This entry lists 6 T cell receptor beta chains sequenced from one sample in a study of blood T cell repertoires in COVID-19. The protocol was immunoSEQ multiplex PCR, while the TCRdb copy is restricted to in-frame clones and leaves out a portion. The sample has 170,000 or so clones; 80% to 90% are singletons. The sequencing sample was made of peripheral blood. These receptors were obtained from a man aged 50 to 59 with active or convalescent COVID-19.

This clone has just one count. The chain recombines TRBV6-6 with TRBJ1-1; TRBD1 matches at 10 bases. The junction had 9 bases not matched to a gene; V was cut back by 4 bases and J by 10 bases. This CDR3 has 14 amino acids. Germline V gives CDR1 MNHNY, CDR2 SVGAGI (reference sequence). The CDR3 DNA is TGTGCCAGCAGTTCCCCCGACAGGGGGCGCGTAGCTTTCTTT. Its translation: CASSSPDRGRVAFF.

The CDR3 reads CASSLGGQSSHEQYF. The CDR3 DNA follows: TGTGCCAGCAGCTTAGGAGGACAGTCTAGCCACGAGCAGTACTTC. This chain uses TRBV11-3 with TRBJ2-7; tentative D call: TRBD1 (6 bases). The CDR3 loop spans 15 amino acids. CDR1 SGHNT and CDR2 YENEEA come from the germline V gene. The ends were cut back, 1 base at V and 5 bases at J, with 15 bases in the middle.

The genes are TRBV19 and TRBJ1-3; D is possibly TRBD1 (6 bases). Germline V gives CDR1 LNHDA, CDR2 SQIVND (reference sequence). V was pared by 1 base and J by 0 bases, with 10 bases between. The CDR3 is made up of 16 amino acids. This CDR3 is CASSIGVGGSGNTIYF. CDR3 nucleotides: TGTGCCAGTAGTATAGGAGTAGGGGGCTCTGGAAACACCATATATTTT.

The chain couples TRBV29-1 to TRBJ2-3, with 8 bases that match TRBD2. Germline V CDR1 and CDR2: SQVTM, ANQGSEA. V was clipped by 7 bases and J by 2 bases; unmatched bases: 11. The CDR3 runs to 15 residues. This CDR3 is CSAGSAGLATDTQYF. In DNA, the CDR3 is TGCAGCGCAGGGTCGGCTGGACTAGCCACAGATACGCAGTATTTT.

This chain uses TRBV29-1 with TRBJ1-2; possibly TRBD1 for D (5 bases). The CDR3 has 12 amino acids. Deletions cut 6 bases from V and 6 bases from J, with 14 bases between. The germline V gene has CDR1 SQVTM and CDR2 ANQGSEA. CDR3 protein: CSVAGVWDGYTF. DNA for the CDR3: TGCAGCGTGGCGGGGGTTTGGGATGGCTACACCTTC.

CDR3 in amino acids: CASSLRTGGYEKLFF. Here the CDR3 DNA reads TGTGCCAGCAGCTTGCGGACAGGGGGCTATGAAAAACTGTTTTTT. The chain recombines TRBV5-5 with TRBJ1-4; 11 positions match TRBD1. The trim removed 1 base at V and 6 bases at J, leaving 2 bases unmatched. Germline lookup yields CDR1 SGHKS and CDR2 YYEKEE (reference sequence). This CDR3 has 15 amino acids. The full variable domain, completed using reference TRBV5-5 and TRBJ1-4, is DAGVTQSPTHLIKTRGQQVTLRCSPISGHKSVSWYQQVLGQGPQFIFQYYEKEERGRGNFPDRFSARQFPNYSSELNVNALLLGDSALYLCASSLRTGGYEKLFFGSGTQLSVL.